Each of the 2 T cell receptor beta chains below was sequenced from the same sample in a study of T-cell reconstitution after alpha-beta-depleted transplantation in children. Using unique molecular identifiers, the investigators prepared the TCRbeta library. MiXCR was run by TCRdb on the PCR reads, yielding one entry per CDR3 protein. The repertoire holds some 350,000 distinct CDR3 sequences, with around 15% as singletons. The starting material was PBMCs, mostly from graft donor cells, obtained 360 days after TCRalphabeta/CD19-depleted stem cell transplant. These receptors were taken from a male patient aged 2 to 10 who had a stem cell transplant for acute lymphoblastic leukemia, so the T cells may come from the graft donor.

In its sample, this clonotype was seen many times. The CDR3 reads CASSFGLNTEAFF. CDR3 DNA: TGTGCCAGCAGTTTTGGATTGAACACTGAAGCTTTCTTT. V usage is TRBV12-3 or TRBV12-4 and J usage is TRBJ1-1; D ambiguous. Trimming took off 3 bases at V and 0 bases at J, with 5 bases between the two ends. The length of the CDR3 is 13 residues.

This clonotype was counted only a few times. In nucleotides, the CDR3 is TGTGCCAGCAGCGTAAAAGGTCGGGCTAGGCGGGACGAGACCCAGTACTTC. Translated: CASSVKGRARRDETQYF. The rearrangement links TRBV9 to TRBJ2-5; D may be TRBD2 (6 bases). V was shortened by 1 base and J by 5 bases, with 21 bases between the two germline ends. The length of the CDR3 is 17 residues. CDR1 is SGDLS, CDR2 YYNGEE, per germline. The whole variable domain, remainder taken from reference TRBV9 and TRBJ2-5, is DSGVTQTPKHLITATGQRVTLRCSPRSGDLSVYWYQQSLDQGLQFLIQYYNGEERAKGNILERFSAQQFPDLHSELNLSSLELGDSALYFCASSVKGRARRDETQYFGPGTRLLVL.